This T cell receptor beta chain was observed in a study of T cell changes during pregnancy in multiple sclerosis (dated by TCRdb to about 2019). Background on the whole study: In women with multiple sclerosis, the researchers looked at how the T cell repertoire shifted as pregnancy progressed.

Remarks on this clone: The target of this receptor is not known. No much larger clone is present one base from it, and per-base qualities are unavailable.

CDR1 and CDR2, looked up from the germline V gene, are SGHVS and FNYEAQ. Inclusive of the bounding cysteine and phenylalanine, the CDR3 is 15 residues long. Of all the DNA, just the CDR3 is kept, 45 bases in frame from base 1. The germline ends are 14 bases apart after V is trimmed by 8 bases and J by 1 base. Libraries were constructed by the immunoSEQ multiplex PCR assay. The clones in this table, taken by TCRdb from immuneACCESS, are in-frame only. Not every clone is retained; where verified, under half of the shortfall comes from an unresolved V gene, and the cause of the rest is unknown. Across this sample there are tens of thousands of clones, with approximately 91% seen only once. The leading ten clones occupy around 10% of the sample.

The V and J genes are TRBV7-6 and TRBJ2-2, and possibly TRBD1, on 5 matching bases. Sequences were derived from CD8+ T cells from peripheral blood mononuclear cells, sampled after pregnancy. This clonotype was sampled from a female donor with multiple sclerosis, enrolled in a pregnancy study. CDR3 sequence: CASQSWTKNTGELFF. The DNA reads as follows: TGTGCCAGCCAAAGTTGGACAAAGAACACCGGGGAGCTGTTTTTT. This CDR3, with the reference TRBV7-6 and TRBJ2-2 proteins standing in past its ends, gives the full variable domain GAGVSQSPRYKVTKRGQDVALRCDPISGHVSLYWYRQALGQGPEFLTYFNYEAQQDKSGLPNDRFSAERPEGSISTLTIQRTEQRDSAMYRCASQSWTKNTGELFFGEGSRLTVL.